This TCR beta chain was sequenced during a study of human T cells and chemical hapten exposure. Time point reported: patch test 3, about 24 weeks after DPC sensitization. Treatment indicated: therapeutic diphenylcyclopropenone sensitization with weekly scalp DPC. TCRdb re-called the RACE reads with MiXCR, one entry per CDR3 protein. Of about 90,000 distinct CDR3 sequences in the sample, approximately 10% were seen once. The CDR3 totals 11 residues. V gave up 6 bases and J gave up 5 bases, with 5 bases separating them. CDR1 and CDR2 from the germline V gene are KGHDR and SFDVKD. The rearrangement uses TRBV24-1 and TRBJ2-3; D not resolved. The sequence was collected from a young woman with alopecia areata. Some clones in this sample may be carry-over from other donors' samples. The input for sequencing was whole blood, taken in connection with sensitization to the hapten diphenylcyclopropenone (DPC). This CDR3 reads CATSTRDTQYF. The CDR3 DNA is TGTGCCACCAGTACCCGAGATACGCAGTATTTT.